The 14 T cell receptor beta chains listed next were all sequenced from one sample in a study of metastatic and nonmetastatic thyroid tumors. TCRdb re-called the PCR reads via MiXCR. The table records around 61,000 clones, almost 30% of them present only once. Each patient went into thyroid surgery without having received any treatment. Sequencing was performed on blood. The receptors shown here come from a female donor with papillary thyroid cancer or a benign thyroid nodule (not recorded which). Some clones in this sample may be carry-over from other donors' samples.

V usage is TRBV11-2 and J usage is TRBJ2-3, with D perhaps matching TRBD2 (5 bases). From germline, CDR1 is SGHAT and CDR2 FQNNGV. V dropped 5 bases and J dropped 1 base, with 16 bases sitting between them. This CDR3 comprises 16 residues. CDR3 DNA sequence: TGTGCCAGCAGCATCGGGGTTCCCCTAGGCACAGATACGCAGTATTTT. Amino acid sequence: CASSIGVPLGTDTQYF.

This clone was counted between two and nine times. The chain employs TRBV10-2 and TRBJ1-2; D is perhaps TRBD1 (5 bases). The CDR3 runs 16 residues. Germline loops: CDR1 WSHSY, CDR2 SAAADI. V lost 5 bases to trimming and J lost 4 bases, with 20 bases between them. Here the CDR3 reads CASSISGGVGAYGYTF. CDR3 in DNA: TGCGCCAGCAGTATCTCCGGGGGAGTAGGGGCCTATGGCTACACCTTC.

This rearrangement joins TRBV28 to TRBJ2-7, with 9 bases identical to TRBD1. This CDR3 spans 15 amino acids. Germline V gene data show CDR1 as MDHEN and CDR2 as SYDVKM. Trimming cost V 8 bases and J 2 bases; bases outside gene matches: 10. Here the CDR3 DNA reads TGTGCCAGCCTCCCCGCGGGGACAGGGACCTACGAGCAGTACTTC. Translated: CASLPAGTGTYEQYF.

This clone was counted between two and nine times. The rearrangement joins TRBV18 to TRBJ1-2, with 7 bases matching TRBD1. The germline V gene has CDR1 KGHSH and CDR2 LQKENI. The CDR3 is 14 amino acids. The junction had 10 bases not matched to a gene; V was cut back by 6 bases and J by 6 bases. This CDR3 reads CASSLRQGEDGYTF. The DNA for the CDR3 is TGTGCCAGCTCCCTTAGACAGGGAGAAGATGGCTACACCTTC.

The chain recombines TRBV5-1 with TRBJ2-2; 10 bases align to TRBD1. The CDR3 consists of 15 residues. Germline trimming cut 4 bases from V and 5 bases from J; bases unmatched to any gene: 5. Germline V gene sequence: CDR1 SGHRS, CDR2 YFSETQ. The DNA of the CDR3 is TGCGCCAGCAGCGGCAGACAGGGGGCTACCGGGGAGCTGTTTTTT. Translation gives CASSGRQGATGELFF.

The J gene is TRBJ1-3, the V gene TRBV30; D uncertain. CDR1 is GTSNPN, CDR2 SVGIG, per germline (reference sequence). The germline V and J ends were trimmed by 2 bases and 0 bases, with 8 bases remaining between them. The CDR3 is 14 residues long. CDR3 DNA: TGTGCCTGGAGTACGTCAATCTCTGGAAACACCATATATTTT. Protein sequence: CAWSTSISGNTIYF.

The table lists this clone with a few counts. The chain joins TRBV6-6 to TRBJ2-5; 10 bases align to TRBD1. Germline V gene data show CDR1 as MNHNY and CDR2 as SVGAGI (reference sequence). Trimming at V came to 0 bases and at J to 1 base, leaving 5 bases not matched to a gene. CDR3 length: 17 amino acids. The CDR3: CASSYSTGGLPQETQYF. CDR3 nucleotides: TGTGCCAGCAGTTACTCGACAGGGGGCCTTCCCCAAGAGACCCAGTACTTC.

This clone was found once. V is TRBV20-1 and J is TRBJ2-1, with 12 nucleotides matching TRBD2. Germline CDR1 DFQATT, CDR2 SNEGSKA (reference sequence). V trimming: 5 bases; J trimming: 9 bases; junction bases outside the gene matches: 14. The CDR3 runs to 16 residues. DNA for the CDR3: TGCAGTGCTTATCAAGCCGGGACTAGCGGGTTCACTGAGCAGTTCTTC. Translation: CSAYQAGTSGFTEQFF.

The chain combines TRBV7-2 with TRBJ2-7; D is perhaps TRBD1 (5 bases). The CDR3 is 14 residues long. Trimming left V 6 bases short and J 5 bases short, with 17 bases between. CDR1 is SGHTA, CDR2 FQGNSA, per germline. DNA of the CDR3: TGTGCCAGCAGTTCCAACCCAGGGAACCACGAGCAGTACTTC. It encodes CASSSNPGNHEQYF.

The chain is built from TRBV6-1 and TRBJ1-5; 10 bases line up with TRBD1. This CDR3 contains 16 residues. CDR1 MNHNS and CDR2 SASEGT come from the germline V gene. The V gene end was trimmed by 4 bases and the J gene end by 5 bases; junction bases not matched to a gene: 8. The CDR3 loop reads CASSGYGDRGDQPQHF. The CDR3, as DNA: TGTGCCAGCAGTGGTTACGGGGACAGGGGTGATCAGCCCCAGCATTTT.

This clone was counted a few times. This sequence joins TRBV7-8 and TRBJ2-1, with D hard to call. The CDR3 is made up of 12 amino acids. The germline V gene has CDR1 SGHVS and CDR2 FQNEAQ. V lost 5 bases and J lost 8, with 10 bases in between. DNA of the CDR3: TGTGCCAGCAGCCAGACTTACTATGAGCAGTTCTTC. Protein sequence: CASSQTYYEQFF.

This clone has a handful of counts. The CDR3 region is CASSSPGQPSGSSTQYF. In DNA form, the CDR3 reads TGTGCCAGCAGTTCCCCGGGACAACCTAGCGGGAGCTCTACGCAGTATTTT. The gene calls are TRBV6-2 or TRBV6-3 and TRBJ2-3; 10 bases line up with TRBD2. Germline V gene lookup returns CDR1 MNHEY and CDR2 SVGEGT. The CDR3 has 17 amino acids. With V trimmed by 4 bases and J by 8 bases, 15 bases remained unmatched.

Ten or more counts support this clone. This rearrangement joins TRBV2 to TRBJ2-7; D perhaps matches TRBD1 (6 bases). This CDR3 contains 13 residues. Germline CDR1 and CDR2: SNHLY and FYNNEI. The V end lost 6 bases, the J end lost 2 bases, and 11 bases lay between the germline ends. The CDR3 here is CASRVQGAYEQYF. The CDR3 DNA follows: TGTGCCAGCAGGGTACAGGGTGCCTACGAGCAGTACTTC.

The chain uses TRBV7-2 and TRBJ1-2; 9 bases map to TRBD1. The germline gives CDR1 SGHTA, CDR2 FQGNSA. The V gene end was trimmed by 7 bases and the J gene end by 5 bases; junction bases not matched to a gene: 11. The CDR3 covers 15 residues. The CDR3 coding sequence is TGTGCCAGCACCAGCATGGGACAGGGAGTTTATGGCTACACCTTC. Its translation: CASTSMGQGVYGYTF.